This is a list of T cell receptor beta chains from one sample in a study of beta chain features in type 1 diabetes. The repertoire was sequenced with immunoSEQ multiplex PCR; TCRdb's copy has only in-frame clones and lacks some. The sample records some 240,000 clones, 16% being singletons. The sequenced sample consisted of naive CD4+ T cells from blood. These receptors came from a man aged 25-45 years with type 1 diabetes. CDR3s include the opening cysteine and the closing phenylalanine or tryptophan. A D gene is named only where the DNA matches it firmly. A row's size may be missing; if present it is once, few, many or a size class.

cdr3_aa	clone_size	v_call	j_call	d_call
CSFDRNTEAFF	.	TRBV29-1	TRBJ1-1	.
CASSPTGLAGAEDTQYF	few	TRBV5-1	TRBJ2-3	TRBD2
CASSLSDTLEETQYF	.	TRBV5-1	TRBJ2-5	.
CASSLATNEKLFF	few	TRBV7-9	TRBJ1-4	.
CASSIPLLAGTYNEQFF	.	TRBV19	TRBJ2-1	TRBD2
CASREGARDTQYF	.	TRBV28	TRBJ2-3	.
CASRPTSGNYNEQFF	few	TRBV7-9	TRBJ2-1	TRBD2
CASSSAGQGETQYF	.	TRBV5-1	TRBJ2-5	TRBD1
CASSVVSSGRVNEQFF	.	TRBV9	TRBJ2-1	TRBD2
CASSQVAMNTEAFF	few	TRBV14	TRBJ1-1	.
CASSNGETQYF	once	TRBV11-3	TRBJ2-5	.
CASSPEPSTHEQFF	few	TRBV18	TRBJ2-1	.
CASSLGLRDTGELFF	.	TRBV6-6	TRBJ2-2	TRBD2
CASSYSKLETQYF	.	TRBV6-5	TRBJ2-5	.
CASSFQGAYNEQFF	.	TRBV7-9	TRBJ2-1	TRBD1
CSVLQGNYGYTF	.	TRBV29-1	TRBJ1-2	.
CASSLDGRAGNEQFF	.	TRBV5-1	TRBJ2-1	TRBD2
CASSPRYGRENTEAFF	few	TRBV4-1	TRBJ1-1	.
CAIGGTSGISPFF	few	TRBV10-3	TRBJ2-1	TRBD2
CASSGGLAGLNEQYF	.	TRBV2	TRBJ2-7	TRBD2
CASSSEGTVSYF	.	TRBV27	TRBJ2-5	.
CASSQDRLRDRGHEQYF	.	TRBV4-1	TRBJ2-7	TRBD1
CATALGANVLTF	.	TRBV15	TRBJ2-6	.
CATRPNSGANVLTF	.	TRBV27	TRBJ2-6	.
CSVDQPPGDEQFF	few	TRBV29-1	TRBJ2-1	.
CASSLRSPLNTYNEQFF	few	TRBV27	TRBJ2-1	.